What follows is one T cell receptor (beta chain) and its context. The antigen it recognizes is unknown. No much larger clonotype is one base removed from it; base qualities were not supplied. Each collaborating institution followed its own protocols to collect whole blood in K2EDTA tubes. Collaborator samples were shipped for TCRbeta analysis as frozen whole blood, isolated PBMCs, or DNA extracted from either sample type. CDR1 and CDR2, per the germline V gene, are SGHRS and YFSETQ. From the cysteine through the phenylalanine, the CDR3 covers 13 amino acids. The retained sequence is limited to the CDR3, 39 bases, with the frame set at the first base. V is reduced by 0 bases and J by 6 bases, leaving a spacing of 10 bases between them. TCRbeta CDR3 regions were amplified from genomic DNA using the immunoSEQ Assay, a bias-controlled multiplex PCR. As for the authors' bioinformatics: Within the assay, amplification of reference gene primers was used to estimate how many nucleated cells each sample contained. Sequence reads were collapsed and filtered to measure the absolute abundance of every unique TCRbeta CDR3 rearrangement. For each sample, productive Simpson clonality was calculated as the square root of Simpson's diversity index across productive rearrangements. TCRdb holds this immuneACCESS table with in-frame rearrangements only. Some clones are missing; in checked studies, unresolved V genes explain under half, and the rest has no known cause. V, J and clone size reflect that table, while D and trimming were determined from the DNA. The table for this sample lists approximately 100,000 clones; 85% to 95% of them were counted only once. The ten top clones hold approximately 5.7% of the sample.

This specimen comes from a study of blood T cell repertoires in COVID-19 (dated by TCRdb to between 2020 and 2021). Some background on the complete study: Samples from collaborators originated in the United States, Italy and Spain and spanned both the acute and convalescent phases of COVID-19. The material from the prospective study consisted of cDNA or gDNA derived from T cells, B-cell-depleted T cells, or PBMCs. Subjects who had been exposed to COVID-19, were actively infected with it, or had recovered from it provided the deeply sampled blood TCRbeta repertoires that made up the dataset. A freely available public database, intended as a resource for researchers studying the immune response to SARS-CoV-2, is where the repertoires were released. The samples were drawn from the first 160 participants of the ongoing ImmuneRACE study and from over a thousand subjects provided by 6 global collaborators. Nearly every sample came with metadata listing a de-identified subject ID, COVID-19 status, age in years and sex. Where HLA class I and class II types were available, the types were taken from metadata supplied by the sample provider, not from assay-based typing. Results the study describes overall, beyond this receptor: The amount of clinical and demographic metadata varied by source and participant and was provided uncurated.

The source material was peripheral blood. The chain uses TRBV5-1 and TRBJ2-7, with the D gene uncertain. The TCR originated in a man aged 50-60 years with active COVID-19. The nucleotide sequence is given as TGCGCCAGCAGCTTGGATGGGCATCGCGAGCAGTACTTC. It translates to CASSLDGHREQYF.